A selection of T cell receptor beta chains follows, all from one sample in a study of T cell repertoires in cytomegalovirus infection. Antigens for these TCRs are unknown. TCRdb fed the reads into MiXCR, producing one record per CDR3 protein. This table holds about 920,000 distinct CDR3 sequences, 25% to 40% found once. Source: cultured CD8+ T cells from PBMCs, taken from culture after CMV antigen stimulation. The receptors originated from a human donor in good health (CMV status not recorded). Some clones in this sample may be carry-over from other donors' samples. Both conserved end residues are trimmed from each CDR3. Fields, in order: V gene, J gene, CDR3 protein.

>TRBV28|TRBJ1-3
ASSLDLLSGNTIY
>TRBV5-6|TRBJ2-1
ASSLGQGVTNEQF
>TRBV5-1|TRBJ1-5
ASSQEGDGQPQH
>TRBV12-3/TRBV12-4|TRBJ2-5
ASSQDSHQETQY
>TRBV6-2/TRBV6-3|TRBJ2-3
ASSYSRATDTQY
>TRBV29-1|TRBJ1-2
SSNYYGYT
>TRBV24-1|TRBJ1-2
ATSSENNYGYT
>TRBV6-2/TRBV6-3|TRBJ2-3
ASSILTPGTDTQY
>TRBV4-1|TRBJ1-4
ASSQGPPQGSEKLF
>TRBV7-2|TRBJ1-1
ASSMTGGPNTEAF
>TRBV15|TRBJ2-5
ATSGEGAGSETQY
>TRBV12-3/TRBV12-4|TRBJ1-2
ASRSKTTLNYGYT
>TRBV7-9|TRBJ2-1
ASTTRGLVNEQF
>TRBV7-9|TRBJ1-3
ASSAIESYKGNTIY
>TRBV12-3/TRBV12-4|TRBJ2-5
ASRGGTNQETQY
>TRBV29-1|TRBJ2-3
TVLGQDSTDTQY
>TRBV4-1|TRBJ2-7
ASSQARENYEQY
>TRBV11-2|TRBJ1-1
ASWAGTEAF
>TRBV7-9|TRBJ2-3
ASSLVAGPLRTDTQY
>TRBV19|TRBJ2-7
ASSIEGAVSYEQY
>TRBV28|TRBJ2-1
ASSTSGVIAYEQF
>TRBV19|TRBJ2-7
ASSIVGTGGFYEQY
>TRBV19|TRBJ1-1
ASSIKGLGTEAF
>TRBV25-1|TRBJ2-2
ASSEWDLGANTGELF
>TRBV7-2|TRBJ2-5
ASGGANQETQY
>TRBV28|TRBJ2-1
ASSFWGSAYNEQF
>TRBV20-1|TRBJ1-2
SARDLDRGHYGYT
>TRBV7-9|TRBJ2-5
ASSLLDGPLETQY
>TRBV15|TRBJ2-3
ATSTDATDTQY
>TRBV12-3/TRBV12-4|TRBJ1-2
ASSLRENEANYGYT
>TRBV5-4|TRBJ2-3
ASSSQRTDTQY
>TRBV6-6|TRBJ2-5
ASSYSTGNQETQY
>TRBV7-2|TRBJ1-6
ASSLNLARNSPLH
>TRBV6-2/TRBV6-3|TRBJ1-5
ASSPYQNQPQH
>TRBV4-1|TRBJ1-2
ASSPIQGDQYGYT